A single sample gave rise to the 23 T cell receptor beta chains below, sequenced in a study of regulatory T cells in long-lasting Graves disease. Time point reported: persistent/refractory GD, antithyroid drugs over 5 years with positive TRAb. The TCR library was made from RNA extracted from PBMCs. Arm-PCR of CDR3 regions with iRepertoire HTBI primers generated TCR beta libraries. MiXCR was run by TCRdb on the multiplex PCR reads, yielding one entry per CDR3 protein. This repertoire shows roughly 500,000 distinct CDR3 sequences, roughly 20% found once; its top ten account for about 8.3%. The sample was peripheral blood mononuclear cells (PBMCs), taken when the disease was refractory, from a patient treated with antithyroid drugs. Receptor source: a female donor with Graves disease.

This clonotype was observed many times. J is TRBJ1-3 and V is TRBV28, with D perhaps TRBD1 (6 bases). Per germline, CDR1 MDHEN and CDR2 SYDVKM. The CDR3 spans 16 residues. V shed 3 bases and J shed 1 base, with 13 bases lying between them. This chain's CDR3 is CASSFGQTYSGNTIYF. In DNA form, the CDR3 reads TGTGCCAGCAGTTTTGGACAGACTTATTCTGGAAACACCATATATTTT.

This clonotype was seen only a few times. The chain recombines TRBV27 with TRBJ2-7; TRBD1 matches 9 bases. The CDR3 runs to 15 residues. With 8 bases clipped from V and 1 base from J, the junction kept 9 bases outside the gene matches. The germline CDR1 and CDR2 sequences are MNHEY and SMNVEV (reference sequence). The CDR3 nucleotides are TGTGCCAGCCCCGACCGGGACAGGGTTTCCTACGAGCAGTACTTC. This codes for CASPDRDRVSYEQYF.

This clonotype was found many times. DNA of the CDR3: TGTGCCAGCAGCCAAGGACAGGGGGCGACGGAGACCCAGTACTTC. Residues: CASSQGQGATETQYF. This chain joins TRBV3-1 and TRBJ2-5; 10 nucleotides match TRBD1. V dropped 1 base and J dropped 5; count of bases not matched to a gene: 4. CDR3 size: 15 residues. CDR1 is LGHDT, CDR2 YNNKEL, per germline (reference sequence).

This clonotype was counted many times. CDR3 nucleotide sequence: TGTGCCAGCGGACAGAGTCGACTGGAGCAGTACTTC. This encodes CASGQSRLEQYF. The rearrangement joins TRBV28 to TRBJ2-7, with a tentative D call TRBD1 (6 bases). The germline V gene has CDR1 MDHEN and CDR2 SYDVKM. This CDR3 is built from 12 residues. Trimming removed 8 bases from V and 7 bases from J, with 15 bases in between.

In DNA, the CDR3 is TGCGCCAGCAGTGATGGACTAGCGGGAGGGAACGAGCAGTACTTC. Protein: CASSDGLAGGNEQYF. J is TRBJ2-7 and V is TRBV10-2; 15 bases match TRBD2. Germline loops: CDR1 WSHSY, CDR2 SAAADI. V gave up 3 bases and J gave up 5 bases; unmatched junction bases: 2. The CDR3 spans 15 residues.

This clonotype was seen ten or more times. The V call is TRBV7-2, the J call TRBJ2-7; 14 nucleotides match TRBD2. This CDR3 comprises 14 residues. Germline V gene lookup returns CDR1 SGHTA and CDR2 FQGNSA. Losses at the gene ends were 3 bases for V and 5 bases for J; bases not matched to a gene: 0. The CDR3 bases are TGTGCCAGCAGCTTGGGACTAGCGGGAGACGAGCAGTACTTC. Encoded protein: CASSLGLAGDEQYF.

The chain couples TRBV4-1 to TRBJ2-7, with 10 bases lining up with TRBD1. This CDR3 is 17 amino acids long. Unmatched junction bases numbered 13, after V lost 1 base and J lost 7 bases. Germline values: CDR1 MGHRA, CDR2 YSYEKL. The CDR3 reads CASSQGGQGSLLREQYF. The CDR3 coding sequence is TGCGCCAGCAGCCAAGGGGGACAGGGGAGCCTCCTAAGGGAGCAGTACTTC.

This clonotype was seen many times. This CDR3 is CASRYNYGYTF. The CDR3 DNA reads TGTGCCAGCAGATACAACTATGGCTACACCTTC. The chain carries TRBV6-1 and TRBJ1-2, with unresolved D. Germline loops: CDR1 MNHNS, CDR2 SASEGT. The CDR3 length is 11 residues. The V and J ends lost 6 bases and 2 bases respectively, with 4 bases between them.

The sample holds many counts of this clonotype. The chain couples TRBV7-2 to TRBJ2-7, with a possible D match to TRBD2 (6 bases). The CDR3 consists of 16 residues. The V end was cut by 0 bases, the J end by 0 bases, with 12 bases between. Germline assignment: CDR1 SGHTA and CDR2 FQGNSA. In DNA, the CDR3 is TGTGCCAGCAGCTTAGCGGGGAGACTAGGCTCCTACGAGCAGTACTTC. This gives the protein CASSLAGRLGSYEQYF.

Details on this clonotype: A clone one base away is much larger, so this may be a read error. V gene TRBV11-3 combines with J gene TRBJ2-5; possible D gene TRBD2, 8 bases. The CDR3 consists of 16 residues. Trimming cost V 2 bases and J 9 bases, with 22 bases left between them. Germline V gene sequence: CDR1 SGHNT, CDR2 YENEEA. CDR3 coding DNA: TGTGCCAGCAGCTTAATTGTGGGGACAGCGGGGGAGGCCCAGTACTTC. Translated, it gives CASSLIVGTAGEAQYF.

This chain links TRBV30 with TRBJ2-7; tentative D call: TRBD2 (5 bases). Trimming took off 3 bases at V and 6 bases at J, with 15 bases between the two ends. The germline CDR1 and CDR2 sequences are GTSNPN and SVGIG (reference sequence). The CDR3 is made up of 13 amino acids. CDR3 in amino acids: CAWRPGRFSEQYF. Here the CDR3 DNA reads TGTGCCTGGAGACCGGGAAGGTTCTCCGAGCAGTACTTC.

This clonotype was counted only a few times. This chain joins TRBV11-2 and TRBJ2-6; D ambiguous. The germline V gene encodes CDR1 SGHAT and CDR2 FQNNGV. Trimming removed 5 bases from V and 1 base from J, with 9 bases in between. The CDR3 is 15 residues long. This CDR3 reads CASSLRQSGANVLTF. The CDR3, as DNA: TGTGCCAGCAGCCTAAGACAATCTGGGGCCAACGTCCTGACTTTC.

This clonotype was seen ten or more times. The chain links TRBV6-5 to TRBJ1-1, with D hard to call. The V gene lost 2 bases and the J gene lost 5 bases, with 12 bases spanning the gap. Looked up from germline, CDR1 is MNHEY and CDR2 is SVGAGI. This CDR3 has 14 residues. CDR3 sequence: CASSYEGGGTEAFF. The CDR3 region has the DNA TGTGCCAGCAGTTACGAGGGAGGAGGGACTGAAGCTTTCTTT.

This clonotype was counted many times. V usage is TRBV28 and J usage is TRBJ1-3, with D maybe TRBD1 (5 bases). Trimming left V 6 bases short and J 6 bases short, with 24 bases between. CDR3 length: 17 residues. Germline V CDR1 and CDR2: MDHEN, SYDVKM. The CDR3 loop reads CASSLPQGIRGTNTIYF. The CDR3 DNA reads as TGTGCCAGCAGCCTACCGCAGGGTATTCGGGGAACAAACACCATATATTTT.

In the case of this clonotype: A much larger clonotype is one base distant, so this may be a read error. The chain has TRBV27 and TRBJ1-5, with a possible D match to TRBD1 (6 bases). The J call may be wrong; the DNA end is better matched by TRBJ2-3. CDR1 is MNHEY, CDR2 SMNVEV, per germline (reference sequence). This CDR3 region has 18 residues. CDR3 sequence (DNA): TGTGCCAGCAGTTTAACAACAGGGTCGTCCTTTAGCAATCAGCCCCAGTATTTT. Its protein product is CASSLTTGSSFSNQPQYF.

A few counts support this clonotype. The J gene is TRBJ1-2, the V gene TRBV12-5; D might be TRBD1 (5 bases). The V gene's germline CDR1 is LGHNT and CDR2 FRNRAP. The CDR3 runs 12 residues. V dropped 7 bases and J dropped 10 bases, with 16 bases sitting between them. The CDR3 spells CASARGRTDYTF. CDR3 in DNA: TGTGCTAGTGCTCGGGGCCGAACGGACTACACCTTC.

This clonotype was detected ten times or more. V usage is TRBV7-9 and J usage is TRBJ2-5; D uncertain. The CDR3 loop spans 14 amino acids. The germline V gene encodes CDR1 SEHNR and CDR2 FQNEAQ (reference sequence). V lost 1 base and J 0 bases, leaving 6 bases between the germline ends. CDR3 region: CASSLEAYQETQYF. CDR3 in DNA: TGTGCCAGCAGCTTAGAGGCGTACCAAGAGACCCAGTACTTC.

This chain joins TRBV18 and TRBJ2-7; a possible D gene is TRBD2 (6 bases). Trimming took 4 bases from V and 6 from J, leaving 13 bases between them. The CDR3 has 13 residues. CDR1 and CDR2 from the germline V gene are KGHSH and LQKENI. CDR3 protein: CASSRSPEGEQYF. The CDR3 region has the DNA TGTGCCAGCTCACGAAGCCCGGAGGGCGAGCAGTACTTC.

This chain connects TRBV12-3 or TRBV12-4 to TRBJ2-7, with unresolved D. The CDR3 is made up of 15 amino acids. Trimming took off 1 base at V and 2 bases at J, with 12 bases between the two ends. The CDR3 bases are TGTGCCAGCAGTTTAGGTCAGGACGGACCCTACGAGCAGTACTTC. Its translation is CASSLGQDGPYEQYF.

This clonotype was seen more than once but under ten times. This sequence joins TRBV19 and TRBJ1-4; D is possibly TRBD1 (6 bases). Germline-derived CDR1 and CDR2 are LNHDA and SQIVND (reference sequence). The CDR3 extends over 15 amino acids. Trimming removed 5 bases at V and 1 base at J, with 11 bases between. The CDR3 sequence is CASSRQDGTNEKLFF. The CDR3 nucleotides read TGTGCCAGTAGTCGACAGGATGGAACTAATGAAAAACTGTTTTTT.

The chain has TRBV7-3 and TRBJ2-1, with D uncertain. V lost 5 bases and J lost 10, with 12 bases in between. CDR3 length: 12 residues. Germline CDR1 and CDR2: SGHTA and FQGTGA. The CDR3 nucleotides read TGTGCCAGCAGCCTCGACTCAGACGAGCAGTTCTTC. Amino acids: CASSLDSDEQFF.

On this clonotype: This could be a read error, since a much larger clone is one nucleotide away. The CDR3 coding sequence is TGTGTCAGCAGCTTGGGTCCTAGCGGACAAGAGACCCAGTACTTC. This codes for CVSSLGPSGQETQYF. The rearrangement links TRBV11-2 to TRBJ2-5; TRBD2 matches at 7 bases. The CDR3 has 15 amino acids. From germline, CDR1 is SGHAT and CDR2 FQNNGV.

The chain employs TRBV7-8 and TRBJ1-6; maybe TRBD1 (5 bases). In germline, CDR1 is SGHVS, CDR2 FQNEAQ. V lost 1 base, J lost 14 bases, and 9 bases lay in between. The CDR3 loop spans 12 amino acids. CDR3 sequence (DNA): TGTGCCAGCAGCTTAGAGGGGACGACCCTCCACTTT. Protein: CASSLEGTTLHF.